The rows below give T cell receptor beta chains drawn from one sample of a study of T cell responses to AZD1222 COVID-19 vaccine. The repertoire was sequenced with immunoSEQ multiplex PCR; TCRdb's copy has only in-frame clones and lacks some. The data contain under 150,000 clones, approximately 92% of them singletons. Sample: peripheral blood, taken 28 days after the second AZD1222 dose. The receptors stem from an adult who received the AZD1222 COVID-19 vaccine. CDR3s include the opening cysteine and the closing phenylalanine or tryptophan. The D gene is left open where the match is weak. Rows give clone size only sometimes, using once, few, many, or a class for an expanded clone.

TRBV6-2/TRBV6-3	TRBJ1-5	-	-	CASSYSEQWTADQPQHF	TGTGCCAGCAGTTACTCGGAACAATGGACGGCGGATCAGCCCCAGCATTTT
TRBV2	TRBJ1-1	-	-	CASTKRAGANTEAFF	TGTGCCAGCACCAAGAGGGCAGGGGCGAACACTGAAGCTTTCTTT
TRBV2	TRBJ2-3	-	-	CASRDGGQSTDTQYF	TGTGCCAGCAGGGACGGGGGGCAGAGCACAGATACGCAGTATTTT
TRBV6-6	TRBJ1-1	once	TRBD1	CASSPQGRNTEAFF	TGTGCCAGCAGTCCACAGGGGCGGAACACTGAAGCTTTCTTT
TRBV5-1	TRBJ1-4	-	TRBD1	CASSWTPGTGANEKLFF	TGCGCCAGCAGCTGGACACCCGGGACAGGGGCTAATGAAAAACTGTTTTTT
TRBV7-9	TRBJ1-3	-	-	CASSQQGLSGNTIYF	TGTGCCAGCAGCCAACAGGGCCTCTCTGGAAACACCATATATTTT
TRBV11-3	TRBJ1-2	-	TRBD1	CASSSTGVYGYTF	TGTGCCAGCAGCTCCACAGGGGTTTATGGCTACACCTTC
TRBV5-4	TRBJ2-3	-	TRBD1	CASSRQGATDTQYF	TGTGCCAGCAGCCGACAGGGAGCGACAGATACGCAGTATTTT
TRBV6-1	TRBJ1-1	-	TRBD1	CASSEEEGAGTEAFF	TGTGCCAGCAGTGAAGAGGAGGGGGCGGGCACTGAAGCTTTCTTT
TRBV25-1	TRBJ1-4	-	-	CASRGPNEKLFF	TGTGCCAGCAGGGGGCCTAATGAAAAACTGTTTTTT
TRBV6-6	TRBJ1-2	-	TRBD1	CASIKSTGALYGYTF	TGTGCCAGCATCAAAAGTACAGGGGCCCTCTATGGCTACACCTTC
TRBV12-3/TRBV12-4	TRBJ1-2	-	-	CASSPGTDYGYTF	TGTGCCAGCAGCCCCGGGACTGATTATGGCTACACCTTC
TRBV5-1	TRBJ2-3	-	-	CASSYGLTPADTQYF	TGCGCCAGCAGTTACGGGCTCACCCCGGCAGATACGCAGTATTTT
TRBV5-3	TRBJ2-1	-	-	CARSFGGNEQFF	TGTGCCAGAAGCTTTGGGGGGAATGAGCAGTTCTTC
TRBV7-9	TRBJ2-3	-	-	CASTLRETDTQYF	TGTGCCAGCACCCTCAGGGAGACAGATACGCAGTATTTT
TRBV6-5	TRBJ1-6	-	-	CASSLGSYNSPLHF	TGTGCCAGCAGTTTAGGTTCTTATAATTCACCCCTCCACTTT
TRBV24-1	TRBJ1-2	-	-	CAASSNYGYTF	TGTGCCGCCAGTTCTAACTATGGCTACACCTTC
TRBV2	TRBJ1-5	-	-	CANPVLGGNQPQHF	TGTGCCAACCCCGTGTTGGGGGGGAATCAGCCCCAGCATTTT
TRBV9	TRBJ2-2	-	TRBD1	CASSARQGRSTGELFF	TGTGCCAGCAGCGCACGACAGGGTCGAAGCACCGGGGAGCTGTTTTTT
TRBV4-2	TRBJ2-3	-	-	CASSQDPSVGGGRDTQYF	TGTGCCAGCAGCCAAGATCCCTCTGTAGGGGGGGGCAGAGATACGCAGTATTTT
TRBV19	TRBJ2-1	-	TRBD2	CASKGTSGGAWVNEQFF	TGTGCCAGTAAGGGGACTAGCGGGGGGGCCTGGGTCAATGAGCAGTTCTTC
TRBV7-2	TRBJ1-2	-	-	CASSLQHLNGYTF	TGTGCCAGCAGCTTACAACACTTAAATGGCTACACCTTC
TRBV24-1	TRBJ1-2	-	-	CATSDRTAYGYTF	TGTGCCACCAGTGACAGGACAGCCTATGGCTACACCTTC
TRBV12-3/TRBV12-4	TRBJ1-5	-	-	CASTRSEGPQHF	TGTGCCAGCACCCGTAGCGAGGGGCCCCAGCATTTT
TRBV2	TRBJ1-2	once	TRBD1	CASRLPGQRTF	TGTGCCAGCAGGCTCCCGGGACAGAGGACCTTC
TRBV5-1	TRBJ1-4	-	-	CASSSTDSPTNEKLFF	TGCGCCAGCAGCTCCACGGACAGTCCAACTAATGAAAAACTGTTTTTT
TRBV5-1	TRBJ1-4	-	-	CASRQNNEKLFF	TGCGCCAGCAGACAGAATAATGAAAAACTGTTTTTT
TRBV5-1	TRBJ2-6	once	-	CASSLNTGANVLTF	TGCGCCAGCAGCTTAAACACTGGGGCCAACGTCCTGACTTTC
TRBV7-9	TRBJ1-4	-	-	CASSLGSPGREKLFF	TGTGCCAGCAGCTTAGGGTCTCCAGGGCGAGAAAAACTGTTTTTT
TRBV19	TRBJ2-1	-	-	CASSIDGWTYNEQFF	TGTGCCAGTAGTATCGACGGCTGGACGTACAATGAGCAGTTCTTC
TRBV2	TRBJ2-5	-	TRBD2	CASSASGLETQYF	TGTGCCAGCAGCGCTAGCGGCCTCGAGACCCAGTACTTC
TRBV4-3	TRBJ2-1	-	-	CASSQDPAGWKRLVQFF	TGCGCCAGCAGCCAAGATCCCGCAGGCTGGAAACGTCTGGTTCAGTTCTTC
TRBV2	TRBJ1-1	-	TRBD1	CASRDREVAEAFF	TGTGCCAGCAGGGACAGGGAGGTTGCTGAAGCTTTCTTT
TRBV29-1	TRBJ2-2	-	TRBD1	CSAWTGKNTGELFF	TGCAGCGCGTGGACAGGGAAAAACACCGGGGAGCTGTTTTTT
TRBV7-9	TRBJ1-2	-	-	CASSRDNYGYTF	TGTGCCAGCAGCCGGGACAACTATGGCTACACCTTC
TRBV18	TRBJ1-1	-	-	CASSSGGGPEAFF	TGTGCCAGCTCGTCGGGGGGGGGCCCTGAAGCTTTCTTT
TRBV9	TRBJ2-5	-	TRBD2	CASAVGGGDEETQYF	TGTGCCAGCGCAGTCGGCGGGGGGGACGAAGAGACCCAGTACTTC
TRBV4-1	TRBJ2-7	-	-	CASSQVGQFDEQYF	TGCGCCAGCAGCCAAGTAGGACAGTTCGACGAGCAGTACTTC
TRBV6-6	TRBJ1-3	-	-	CASSYGQGAGDTIYF	TGTGCCAGCAGTTACGGTCAGGGAGCCGGTGACACCATATATTTT
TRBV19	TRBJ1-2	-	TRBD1	CAIRQGAFSGYTF	TGTGCCATCCGACAGGGGGCATTTTCTGGCTACACCTTC
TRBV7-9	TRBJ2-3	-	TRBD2	CASSPGLAASTDTQYF	TGTGCCAGCAGCCCGGGACTAGCAGCTAGCACAGATACGCAGTATTTT
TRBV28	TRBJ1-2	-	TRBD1	CASTPGTGDYGYTF	TGTGCCAGCACCCCCGGGACAGGCGACTATGGCTACACCTTC
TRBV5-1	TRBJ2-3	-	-	CASSLGDPTDTQYF	TGCGCCAGCAGCTTGGGAGACCCCACAGATACGCAGTATTTT
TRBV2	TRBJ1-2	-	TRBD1	CASSERRQGGRTF	TGTGCCAGCAGTGAAAGGCGACAGGGAGGCCGTACCTTC
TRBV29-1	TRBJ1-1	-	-	CSVEDWPEAFF	TGCAGCGTTGAAGATTGGCCTGAAGCTTTCTTT
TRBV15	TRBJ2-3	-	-	CATSRDSREWTDTQYF	TGTGCCACCAGCAGAGATTCTCGGGAGTGGACAGATACGCAGTATTTT
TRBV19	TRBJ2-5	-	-	CASTPSAFQETQYF	TGTGCCAGTACCCCGAGCGCGTTTCAAGAGACCCAGTACTTC
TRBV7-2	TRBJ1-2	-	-	CASSPDGSYGYTF	TGTGCCAGCAGTCCGGACGGATCATATGGCTACACCTTC
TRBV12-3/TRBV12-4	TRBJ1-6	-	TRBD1	CASSSGQTFTLHF	TGTGCCAGCAGCTCGGGACAGACATTCACCCTCCACTTT
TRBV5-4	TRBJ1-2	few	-	CASSLEGDGYTF	TGTGCCAGCAGCTTGGAGGGGGATGGCTACACCTTC
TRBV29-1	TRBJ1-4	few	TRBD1	CSVVTGGREKLFF	TGCAGCGTCGTGACAGGGGGCCGGGAAAAACTGTTTTTT
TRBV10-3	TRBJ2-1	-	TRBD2	CAISESTSGRNEQFF	TGTGCCATCAGTGAGTCGACTAGCGGGAGAAATGAGCAGTTCTTC
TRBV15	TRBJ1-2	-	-	CATSTTQGMGGYTF	TGTGCCACCAGCACAACACAGGGAATGGGAGGCTACACCTTC
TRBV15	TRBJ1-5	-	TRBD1	CATSRKLDRGDQPQHF	TGTGCCACCAGCAGAAAACTTGACAGGGGCGATCAGCCCCAGCATTTT
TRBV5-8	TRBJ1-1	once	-	CASSFGPMNTEAFF	TGTGCCAGCAGCTTTGGACCGATGAACACTGAAGCTTTCTTT
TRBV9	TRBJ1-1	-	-	CASSLQGDTEAFF	TGTGCCAGCAGCCTACAGGGAGACACTGAAGCTTTCTTT
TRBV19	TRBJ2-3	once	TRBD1	CASSIRGLGDTQYF	TGTGCCAGTAGTATTAGGGGGCTGGGAGATACGCAGTATTTT